Shown below are 10 T cell receptor beta chains from a single sample sequenced in a study of neoadjuvant anti-PD-1 for oral cavity cancer. Clones were read by immunoSEQ multiplex PCR, and TCRdb kept only the in-frame ones, dropping some. Of 65,000 to 95,000 clones listed, less than 85% are singletons. The sample consisted of PBMCs, taken before nivolumab (anti-PD-1) treatment. Every receptor here comes from a person aged 35-80 years with oral cavity squamous cell carcinoma.

Here the CDR3 reads CASRHRTGLAGGWTSYEQYF. CDR3 coding DNA: TGCGCCAGCAGGCACCGTACGGGACTAGCGGGAGGCTGGACCTCCTACGAGCAGTACTTC. The chain has TRBV4-1 and TRBJ2-7, with TRBD2 matching over 15 bases. V was clipped by 6 bases and J by 0 bases; unmatched bases: 15. The CDR3 length is 20 residues. Per germline, CDR1 MGHRA and CDR2 YSYEKL.

The V gene is TRBV7-8, the J gene TRBJ2-1, with D uncertain. The V gene's germline CDR1 is SGHVS and CDR2 FQNEAQ. This CDR3 region has 14 residues. V lost 3 bases and J lost 8, with 14 bases in between. This chain's CDR3 is CASSFGGGGDEQFF. The CDR3 DNA is TGTGCCAGCAGCTTTGGCGGCGGTGGGGATGAGCAGTTCTTC.

This chain uses TRBV9 with TRBJ2-3, with D uncertain. Germline V gene data show CDR1 as SGDLS and CDR2 as YYNGEE. The CDR3 consists of 14 residues. Trimming left V 3 bases short and J 5 bases short, with 13 bases between. DNA for the CDR3: TGTGCCAGCAGCGCCCCAAACGAAAGAGATACGCAGTATTTT. Amino acid sequence: CASSAPNERDTQYF.

The J gene is TRBJ2-7, the V gene TRBV10-3, with 7 nucleotides matching TRBD1. This CDR3 contains 12 residues. Trimming took 5 bases from V and 5 from J; bases not matched to a gene: 3. Germline assignment: CDR1 ENHRY and CDR2 SYGVKD. CDR3 nucleotides: TGTGCCATCAGTAGACAGGGCGACGAGCAGTACTTC. Translating it yields CAISRQGDEQYF.

The chain uses TRBV10-2 and TRBJ2-3; D could derive from TRBD1 or TRBD2 (5 bases each). With 6 bases removed from V and 1 base from J, the gap between germline ends came to 14 bases. CDR1 and CDR2 from the germline V gene are WSHSY and SAAADI. The CDR3 consists of 15 residues. CDR3 DNA sequence: TGCGCCAGCAGCGACGGGACGGTTCGCACAGATACGCAGTATTTT. Encoded protein: CASSDGTVRTDTQYF.

The rearrangement uses TRBV2 and TRBJ2-1; D unresolved. The CDR3 extends over 13 amino acids. Germline values: CDR1 SNHLY, CDR2 FYNNEI. The V and J ends lost 4 bases and 2 bases respectively, with 6 bases between them. The DNA of the CDR3 is TGTGCCAGCAGTGGGGCAGCCTACAATGAGCAGTTCTTC. Translation gives CASSGAAYNEQFF.

The chain is built from TRBV7-9 and TRBJ1-1; perhaps TRBD1 as D (6 bases). Between the trimmed V and J ends, which lost 4 bases and 1 base, there was a span of 10 bases. The germline V gene encodes CDR1 SEHNR and CDR2 FQNEAQ (reference sequence). This CDR3 comprises 14 residues. The CDR3 DNA reads TGTGCCAGCAGCTACGGGGGCTCGAACACTGAAGCTTTCTTT. Amino acid sequence: CASSYGGSNTEAFF.

CDR3 sequence (DNA): TGCGCCAGCAGTCGAATGTCAGGTGGTGAGCAGTTCTTC. Protein: CASSRMSGGEQFF. The chain employs TRBV10-1 and TRBJ2-1; D is ambiguous. The CDR3 totals 13 residues. Germline V gene data show CDR1 as WNHNN and CDR2 as SYGVQD (reference sequence). With 5 bases removed from V and 9 bases from J, the gap between germline ends came to 14 bases.

The chain is built from TRBV7-2 and TRBJ2-7; 7 nucleotides line up with TRBD2. Germline lookup yields CDR1 SGHTA and CDR2 FQGNSA. This CDR3 has 12 residues. Trimming removed 5 bases from V and 4 bases from J; junction bases left unmatched: 2. DNA for the CDR3: TGTGCCAGCAGCCCGGGGGGATACGAGCAGTACTTC. Amino acids: CASSPGGYEQYF.

V and J are TRBV7-6 and TRBJ2-5; possible D gene TRBD1, 6 bases. This CDR3 comprises 12 residues. V was shortened by 7 bases and J by 5 bases, with 11 bases between the two germline ends. The germline V gene encodes CDR1 SGHVS and CDR2 FNYEAQ. The DNA of the CDR3 is TGTGCCAGCACAGGGGTAGGGGAGACCCAGTACTTC. Its translation is CASTGVGETQYF.